A single TCR beta chain is shown here with its context. Its specificity is not known. The entry originates in a study of OX40 agonist ivuxolimab in advanced cancers. About the study: Treatment received earlier with anti-PD-1, anti-PD-L1 or anti-CTLA-4 agents was allowed, and approximately 44% had some. Patients achieving partial responses numbered three: one hepatocellular carcinoma case and two cutaneous melanoma cases.

This table comes from immunoSEQ multiplex PCR, and its TCRdb copy is limited to in-frame clones, with some not included. The sample has 55,000 to 80,000 clones, 80% to 90% seen once. General study results and limits: Patients with a partial response at 0.1-3.0 mg/kg had among the lowest clonal expansion.

Blood got drawn at baseline, again on cycle 4 day 1, and then on cycle 7 day 1. The TCR originated in an adult with an advanced solid tumor such as melanoma, head and neck, liver or kidney cancer. This specimen was CD4+ or CD8+ T cells sorted from blood, taken in a trial of the OX40 agonist ivuxolimab.

CDR3 region: CAVTGLGNTIYF. DNA of the CDR3: TGTGCCGTCACAGGGCTGGGGAACACCATATATTTT. The V gene is TRBV28, the J gene TRBJ1-3; perhaps TRBD1 as D (6 bases). Looked up from germline, CDR1 is MDHEN and CDR2 is SYDVKM. The CDR3 extends over 12 amino acids. Trimming cost V 11 bases and J 7 bases, with 15 bases left between them.